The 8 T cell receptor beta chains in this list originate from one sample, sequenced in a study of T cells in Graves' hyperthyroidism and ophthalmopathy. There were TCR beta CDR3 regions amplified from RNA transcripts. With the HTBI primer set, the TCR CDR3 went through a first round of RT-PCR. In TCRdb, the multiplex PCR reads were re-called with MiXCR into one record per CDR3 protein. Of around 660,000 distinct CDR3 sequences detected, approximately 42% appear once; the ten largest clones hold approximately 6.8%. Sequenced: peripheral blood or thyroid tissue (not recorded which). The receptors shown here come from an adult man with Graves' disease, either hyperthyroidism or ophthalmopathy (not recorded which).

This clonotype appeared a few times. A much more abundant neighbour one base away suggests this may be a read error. CDR3 DNA: TGCAGCGTCCTACGGGGCCACGAGCAGTACTTC. Its translation is CSVLRGHEQYF. The V gene is TRBV29-1, the J gene TRBJ2-7; tentatively, D is TRBD1 or TRBD2 (5 bases each). The V gene lost 6 bases and the J gene lost 5 bases, with 11 bases spanning the gap. Germline CDR1 and CDR2: SQVTM and ANQGSEA. This CDR3 is built from 11 residues.

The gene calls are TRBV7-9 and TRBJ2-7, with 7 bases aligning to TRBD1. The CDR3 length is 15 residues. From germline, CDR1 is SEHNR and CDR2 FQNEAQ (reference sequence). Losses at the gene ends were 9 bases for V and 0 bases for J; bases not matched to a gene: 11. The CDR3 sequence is CASSIAGTASYEQYF. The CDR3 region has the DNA TGTGCCAGTAGTATCGCCGGGACAGCCTCCTACGAGCAGTACTTC.

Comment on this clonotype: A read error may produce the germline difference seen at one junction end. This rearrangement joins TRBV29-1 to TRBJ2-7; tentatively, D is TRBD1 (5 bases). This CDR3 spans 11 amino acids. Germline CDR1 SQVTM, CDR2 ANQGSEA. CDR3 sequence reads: CNVERGYEQYF. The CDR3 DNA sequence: TGCAACGTTGAAAGGGGCTACGAGCAGTACTTC.

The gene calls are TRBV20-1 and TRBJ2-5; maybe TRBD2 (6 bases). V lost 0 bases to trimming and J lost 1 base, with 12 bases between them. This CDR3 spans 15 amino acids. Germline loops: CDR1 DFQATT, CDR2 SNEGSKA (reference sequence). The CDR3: CSARDFGGTQETQYF. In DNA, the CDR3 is TGCAGTGCTAGAGATTTCGGAGGGACCCAAGAGACCCAGTACTTC.

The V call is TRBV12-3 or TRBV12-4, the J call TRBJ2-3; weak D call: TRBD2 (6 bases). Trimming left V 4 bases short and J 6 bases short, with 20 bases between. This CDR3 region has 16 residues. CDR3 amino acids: CASSSEIPAGSDTQYF. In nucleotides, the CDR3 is TGTGCCAGCAGTTCGGAGATACCCGCGGGGTCTGATACGCAGTATTTT.

CDR3 in amino acids: CAGASGDTGELFF. The CDR3 coding sequence is TGTGCCGGCGCCTCAGGAGACACCGGGGAGCTGTTTTTT. The V gene is TRBV13, the J gene TRBJ2-2, with no clear D. The CDR3 runs to 13 residues. CDR1 is PRHDT and CDR2 is FYEKMQ in the germline V gene (reference sequence). V lost 11 bases to trimming and J lost 3 bases, with 13 bases between them. Filled out from reference TRBV13 and TRBJ2-2, the complete variable domain reads AAGVIQSPRHLIKEKRETATLKCYPIPRHDTVYWYQQGPGQDPQFLISFYEKMQSDKGSIPDRFSAQQFSDYHSELNMSSLELGDSALYFCAGASGDTGELFFGEGSRLTVL.

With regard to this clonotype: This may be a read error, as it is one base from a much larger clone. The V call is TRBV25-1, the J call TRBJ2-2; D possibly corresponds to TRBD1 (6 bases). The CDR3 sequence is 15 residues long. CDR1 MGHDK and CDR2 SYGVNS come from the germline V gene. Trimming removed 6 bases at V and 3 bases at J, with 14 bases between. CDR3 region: CASRSTGGYTGELFF. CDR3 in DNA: TGTGCCAGCAGATCGACAGGCGGGTACACCGGGGAGCTGTTTTTT.

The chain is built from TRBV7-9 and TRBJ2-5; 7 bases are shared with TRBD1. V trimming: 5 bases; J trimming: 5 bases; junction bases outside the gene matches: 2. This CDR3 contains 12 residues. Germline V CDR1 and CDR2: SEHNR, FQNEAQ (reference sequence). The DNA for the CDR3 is TGTGCCAGCAGCCGACAGGGTGAGACCCAGTACTTC. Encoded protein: CASSRQGETQYF.